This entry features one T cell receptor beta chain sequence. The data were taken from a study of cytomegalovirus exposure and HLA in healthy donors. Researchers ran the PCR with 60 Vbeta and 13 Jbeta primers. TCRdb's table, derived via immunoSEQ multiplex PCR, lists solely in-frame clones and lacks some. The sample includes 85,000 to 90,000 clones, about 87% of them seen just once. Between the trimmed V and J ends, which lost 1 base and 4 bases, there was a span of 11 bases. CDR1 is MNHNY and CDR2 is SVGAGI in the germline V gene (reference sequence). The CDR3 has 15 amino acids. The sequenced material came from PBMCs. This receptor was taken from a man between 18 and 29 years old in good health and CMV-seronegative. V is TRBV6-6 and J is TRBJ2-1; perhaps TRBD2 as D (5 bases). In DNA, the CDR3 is TGTGCCAGCAGTTACTTGGCTAGCAGGTACAATGAGCAGTTCTTC. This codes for CASSYLASRYNEQFF.